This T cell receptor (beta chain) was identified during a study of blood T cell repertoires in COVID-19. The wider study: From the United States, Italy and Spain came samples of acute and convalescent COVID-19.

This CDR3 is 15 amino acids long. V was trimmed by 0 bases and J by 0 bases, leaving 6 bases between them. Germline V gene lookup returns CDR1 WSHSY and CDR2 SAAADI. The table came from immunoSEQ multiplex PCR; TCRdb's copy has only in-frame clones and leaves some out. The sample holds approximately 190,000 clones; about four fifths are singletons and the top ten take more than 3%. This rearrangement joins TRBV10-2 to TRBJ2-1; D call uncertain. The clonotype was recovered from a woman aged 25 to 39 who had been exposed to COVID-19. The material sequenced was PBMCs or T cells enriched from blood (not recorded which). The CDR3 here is CASSESSSSYNEQFF. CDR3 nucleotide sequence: TGCGCCAGCAGTGAGTCGTCCAGCTCCTACAATGAGCAGTTCTTC.